What follows is one T cell receptor beta chain and its context. Original handling: Amplification from reference gene primers served as the basis for estimated nucleated cell counts. Some clones are missing from TCRdb's copy, which holds only in-frame ones; the method was immunoSEQ multiplex PCR. V and J calls plus clone size are reproduced from that table; the DNA served to infer D and trimming. Altogether some 32,000 clones are present, around 87% being singletons, with the ten largest covering over 11%. With 4 bases clipped from V and 1 base from J, the junction kept 6 bases outside the gene matches. The germline V gene has CDR1 PRHDT and CDR2 FYEKMQ (reference sequence). The CDR3 contains 16 residues. This entry is derived from a study of blood T cell repertoires in COVID-19. Background on the study: Samples representing acute and convalescent COVID-19 were sourced from the United States, Italy and Spain. Sample material is recorded as cDNA or gDNA derived from T cells, B-cell-depleted T cells, or PBMCs.

The chain is built from TRBV13 and TRBJ2-3; 9 bases align to TRBD2. Sequencing input: peripheral blood. This TCR derives from a man between 60 and 70 years old with active COVID-19. The CDR3 sequence is CASSYKAGGGTDTQYF. For the CDR3, the DNA is TGTGCCAGCAGCTACAAAGCGGGAGGCGGCACAGATACGCAGTATTTT.